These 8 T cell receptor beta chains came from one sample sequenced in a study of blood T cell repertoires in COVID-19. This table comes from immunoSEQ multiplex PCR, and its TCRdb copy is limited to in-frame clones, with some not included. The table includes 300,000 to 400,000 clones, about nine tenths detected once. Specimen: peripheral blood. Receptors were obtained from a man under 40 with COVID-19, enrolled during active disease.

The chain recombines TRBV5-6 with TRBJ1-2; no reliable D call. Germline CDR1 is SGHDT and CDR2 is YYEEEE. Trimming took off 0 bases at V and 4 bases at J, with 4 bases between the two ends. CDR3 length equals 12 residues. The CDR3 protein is CASSLGSYGYTF. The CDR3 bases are TGTGCCAGCAGCTTGGGTAGCTATGGCTACACCTTC.

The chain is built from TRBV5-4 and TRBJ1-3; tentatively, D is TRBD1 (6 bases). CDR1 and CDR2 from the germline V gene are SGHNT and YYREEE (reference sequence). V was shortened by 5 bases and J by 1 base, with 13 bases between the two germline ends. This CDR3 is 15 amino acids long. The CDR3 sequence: CASSSKTGSGNTIYF. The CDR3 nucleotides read TGTGCCAGCAGTTCTAAAACAGGGTCTGGAAACACCATATATTTT.

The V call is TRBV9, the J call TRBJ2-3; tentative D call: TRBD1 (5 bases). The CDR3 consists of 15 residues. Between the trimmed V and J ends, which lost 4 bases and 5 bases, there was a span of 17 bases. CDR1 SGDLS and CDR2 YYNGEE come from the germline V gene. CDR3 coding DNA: TGTGCCAGCAGCCCCCGCCTAGGGGTAGGAGATACGCAGTATTTT. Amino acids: CASSPRLGVGDTQYF.

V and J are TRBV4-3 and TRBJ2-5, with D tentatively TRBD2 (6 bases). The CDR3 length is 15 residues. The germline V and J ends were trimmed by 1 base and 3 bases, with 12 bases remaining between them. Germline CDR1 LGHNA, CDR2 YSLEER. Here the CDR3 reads CASSQAPGLKETQYF. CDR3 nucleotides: TGCGCCAGCAGCCAAGCCCCGGGACTGAAAGAGACCCAGTACTTC.

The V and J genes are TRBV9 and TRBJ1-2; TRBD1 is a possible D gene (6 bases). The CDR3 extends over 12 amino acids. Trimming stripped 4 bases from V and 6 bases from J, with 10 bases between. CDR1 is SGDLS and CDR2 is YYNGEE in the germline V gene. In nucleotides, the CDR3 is TGTGCCAGCAGCTCCCCAGGGGATGGCTACACCTTC. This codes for CASSSPGDGYTF.

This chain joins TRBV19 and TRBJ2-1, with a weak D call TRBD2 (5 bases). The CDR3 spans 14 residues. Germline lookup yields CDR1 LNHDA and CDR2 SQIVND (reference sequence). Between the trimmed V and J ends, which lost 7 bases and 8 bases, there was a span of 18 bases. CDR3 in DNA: TGTGCCAGTAAGTCCCAGCGGAAATCGTATGAGCAGTTCTTC. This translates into CASKSQRKSYEQFF.

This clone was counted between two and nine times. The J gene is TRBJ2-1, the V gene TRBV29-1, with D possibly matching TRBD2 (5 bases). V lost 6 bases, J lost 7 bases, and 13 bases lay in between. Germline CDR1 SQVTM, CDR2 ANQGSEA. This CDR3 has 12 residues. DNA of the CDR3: TGCAGCGTCGGGGATCCGAGGAATGAGCAGTTCTTC. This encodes CSVGDPRNEQFF.

The CDR3 nucleotides are TGCAGCGTTGGTGAGGAAGATAAGTACTTC. Translated, it gives CSVGEEDKYF. J is TRBJ2-7 and V is TRBV29-1; D is unclear. Between the trimmed V and J ends, which lost 4 bases and 11 bases, there was a span of 12 bases. Germline V CDR1 and CDR2: SQVTM, ANQGSEA. The CDR3 totals 10 residues.